These T cell receptor beta chains were read from a single sample in a study of identical twins. TCRdb redid the calling of the 5' RACE reads with MiXCR, one entry per CDR3 protein. The sample holds 500,000 to 600,000 distinct CDR3 sequences, around 20% seen once. The same data also went into a second study, on T cells expressing NK-cell markers.

The sequencing sample was made of CD4+ T cells sorted from blood. The source is a woman aged 18 to 35 in good health. CDR3s include the opening cysteine and the closing phenylalanine or tryptophan. A D gene is named only where the DNA matches it firmly. Clone sizes are given selectively: once, few, many, or a class where the clone is expanded.

d_call clone_size j_call v_call cdr3_nt cdr3_aa
NA few TRBJ2-2 TRBV5-1 TGCGCCAGCAGCTGGGCTCCCGATCGGGCCGGGGAGCTGTTTTTT CASSWAPDRAGELFF
NA NA TRBJ1-1 TRBV25-1 TGTGCCAGCAGTGAATGGTGGGGAGGCACTGAAGCTTTCTTT CASSEWWGGTEAFF
TRBD2 few TRBJ2-7 TRBV3-1 TGTGCCAGCAGCCAAGAGGGTCTTGGGACTAGCTATGCCGAGCAGTACTTC CASSQEGLGTSYAEQYF
NA NA TRBJ2-3 TRBV12-5 TGTGCTAGTGGTTTGGACGGTTATACGCAGTATTTT CASGLDGYTQYF
NA NA TRBJ2-3 TRBV5-6 TGTGCCAGCAGCTTTGGGTGGGGAGATACGCAGTATTTT CASSFGWGDTQYF
NA many TRBJ2-5 TRBV29-1 TGCAGCGTTGCCGGGGGAACAGGGGTACGACAAGAGACCCAGTACTTC CSVAGGTGVRQETQYF
NA many TRBJ2-5 TRBV20-1 TGCAGCGCCTCTATATCGGGGGTGGGGGAGACCCAGTACTTC CSASISGVGETQYF
NA NA TRBJ2-5 TRBV12-3/TRBV12-4 TGTGCCAGCAGTTCCAGGGTAGAGACCCAGCACTTC CASSSRVETQHF
TRBD1 few TRBJ2-1 TRBV20-1 TGCAGTGCTAAATCAGGGGGCGCCTCCTACAATGAGCAGTTCTTC CSAKSGGASYNEQFF
TRBD1 NA TRBJ1-5 TRBV12-3/TRBV12-4 TGTGCCAGCAGCGGAGGGGGCAGAGGCAATCAGCCCCAGCATTTT CASSGGGRGNQPQHF
NA NA TRBJ2-3 TRBV10-1 TGCGCCAGCAGTGAGCGGACAGCAAACACAGATACGCAGTATTTT CASSERTANTDTQYF
NA NA TRBJ1-5 TRBV5-1 TGCGCCAGCCGGGGGTCCCCGGGTCAGCCCCAGCATTTT CASRGSPGQPQHF
NA many TRBJ2-1 TRBV20-1 TGCAGTGCTAGGGTTGTGTACAATGAGCAGTTCTTC CSARVVYNEQFF
TRBD2 NA TRBJ2-1 TRBV5-1 TGCGCCAGCAGCTTGAGTGGACTAGCGGATTACAATGAGCAGTTCTTC CASSLSGLADYNEQFF
NA NA TRBJ2-1 TRBV5-1 TGCGCCAGCAGCTTGGACGGAGTGGGGGATGAGCAGTTCTTC CASSLDGVGDEQFF
NA few TRBJ2-7 TRBV21-1 TGTGCCAGCAGCAAAGAAATCCGGGTCATAACCTACGAGCAGTACTTC CASSKEIRVITYEQYF
NA few TRBJ2-5 TRBV11-1 TGTGCCAGCAGCCAACTAGGGGACCAGTACTTC CASSQLGDQYF
NA NA TRBJ2-1 TRBV5-5 TGTGCCAGCAGCTCCGTGCGGGGGCGAGGCTACAATGAGCAGTTCTTC CASSSVRGRGYNEQFF
NA few TRBJ1-2 TRBV6-5 TGTGCCAGCAGCCAGCGTTGGTATGGCTACACCTTC CASSQRWYGYTF
NA few TRBJ2-2 TRBV5-1 TGCGCCAGCAGGGTCTTAGCGGCCGACACCGGGGAGCTGTTTTTT CASRVLAADTGELFF
NA NA TRBJ2-3 TRBV20-1 TGCAGTGCTAGAGACCAGAGGGGCACAGATACGCAGTATTTT CSARDQRGTDTQYF
NA NA TRBJ2-7 TRBV28 TGTGCCAGCAGTTTGGCCGGGAAAACCTACGAGCAGTACTTC CASSLAGKTYEQYF
TRBD1 few TRBJ2-7 TRBV5-1 TGCGCCAGCAGCGCCGGGACAGCTACCTACGAGCAGTACTTC CASSAGTATYEQYF
NA few TRBJ1-5 TRBV10-3 TGTGCCATCAGTGGGGACTTCCTGGGCAATCAGCCCCAGCATTTT CAISGDFLGNQPQHF